The 24 T cell receptor beta chains reported below all come from one sample, sequenced in a study of blood T cell repertoires in COVID-19. Clones were read by immunoSEQ multiplex PCR, and TCRdb kept only the in-frame ones, dropping some. This table has 20,000 or so clones, approximately 89% appearing once. Sequenced input: peripheral blood. The receptors were sampled from a human donor in a cohort sampled during active COVID-19.

V usage is TRBV6-1 and J usage is TRBJ1-2, with 10 bases matching TRBD1. V lost 2 bases, J lost 7 bases, and 13 bases stayed unmatched. Germline CDR1 and CDR2: MNHNS and SASEGT. The CDR3 is made up of 17 amino acids. The CDR3 is CASSETTRQGAYGGYTF. The CDR3 bases are TGTGCCAGCAGTGAAACAACCAGACAGGGGGCGTATGGTGGCTACACCTTC.

This chain uses TRBV28 with TRBJ1-4, with TRBD1 identical over 7 bases. Germline lookup yields CDR1 MDHEN and CDR2 SYDVKM. The trim removed 3 bases at V and 4 bases at J, leaving 5 bases unmatched. The CDR3 covers 15 residues. The CDR3 sequence: CASSFEGGRNEKLFF. The CDR3 bases are TGTGCCAGCAGTTTTGAAGGGGGCCGTAATGAAAAACTGTTTTTT.

V is TRBV6-1 and J is TRBJ1-2; D is ambiguous. This CDR3 comprises 12 residues. The germline V gene has CDR1 MNHNS and CDR2 SASEGT. V gave up 1 base and J gave up 7 bases, with 7 bases separating them. The CDR3: CASSEGAFGYTF. CDR3 DNA: TGTGCCAGCAGTGAAGGCGCGTTTGGCTACACCTTC.

The gene calls are TRBV11-1 and TRBJ2-7; TRBD2 is a possible D gene (5 bases). V gave up 2 bases and J gave up 4 bases, with 9 bases separating them. The CDR3 extends over 13 amino acids. Germline V gene lookup returns CDR1 SGHAT and CDR2 FQDESV (reference sequence). The chain's CDR3 is CASSLSGEYEQYF. Here the CDR3 DNA reads TGTGCCAGCAGCTTATCTGGGGAGTACGAGCAGTACTTC.

The chain joins TRBV14 to TRBJ2-1; 7 nucleotides match TRBD1. The CDR3 sequence is 15 residues long. After removal of 6 bases from V and 3 bases from J, the junction contained 8 bases not matched to a gene. The V gene's germline CDR1 is SGHDN and CDR2 FVKESK. This CDR3 reads CASSRQGNGYNEQFF. DNA for the CDR3: TGTGCCAGCAGTCGACAGGGAAACGGCTACAATGAGCAGTTCTTC.

The chain carries TRBV6-5 and TRBJ1-4, with 10 nucleotides matching TRBD1. This CDR3 has 16 residues. V lost 4 bases, J lost 5 bases, and 7 bases stayed unmatched. The germline CDR1 and CDR2 sequences are MNHEY and SVGAGI. The CDR3 reads CASSLFPGQGNEKLFF. DNA of the CDR3: TGTGCCAGCAGTTTATTTCCGGGACAGGGGAATGAAAAACTGTTTTTT.

J is TRBJ2-7 and V is TRBV29-1, with D tentatively TRBD1 (6 bases). Per the germline V gene, CDR1 is SQVTM and CDR2 is ANQGSEA. V gave up 4 bases and J gave up 5 bases, with 9 bases separating them. The CDR3 contains 11 residues. The CDR3 here is CSVGTGNEQYF. In nucleotides, the CDR3 is TGCAGCGTTGGAACAGGGAACGAGCAGTACTTC.

This sequence joins TRBV5-4 and TRBJ1-2; unclear D gene. The CDR3 has 13 amino acids. Trimming took off 4 bases at V and 6 bases at J, with 13 bases between the two ends. The germline V gene has CDR1 SGHNT and CDR2 YYREEE (reference sequence). CDR3 DNA: TGTGCCAGCAGCGTCCCAGGTTTAGATGGCTACACCTTC. Translated, it gives CASSVPGLDGYTF.

The chain is built from TRBV10-1 and TRBJ2-1, with D possibly being TRBD2 (5 bases). The CDR3 is made up of 12 amino acids. Per the germline V gene, CDR1 is WNHNN and CDR2 is SYGVQD (reference sequence). Deletions cut 4 bases from V and 5 bases from J, with 6 bases between. The CDR3 loop is CASSAGDNEQFF. CDR3 nucleotides: TGCGCCAGCAGTGCCGGGGACAATGAGCAGTTCTTC.

The chain joins TRBV5-1 to TRBJ2-6, with D unclear. The V gene lost 5 bases and the J gene lost 0 bases, with 9 bases spanning the gap. The CDR3 runs to 15 residues. Germline CDR1 and CDR2: SGHRS and YFSETQ. CDR3 bases: TGCGCCAGCAGTCAAACAGCCTCTGGGGCCAACGTCCTGACTTTC. Amino acid sequence: CASSQTASGANVLTF. The full variable domain, rest sourced from reference TRBV5-1 and TRBJ2-6, is KAGVTQTPRYLIKTRGQQVTLSCSPISGHRSVSWYQQTPGQGLQFLFEYFSETQRNKGNFPGRFSGRQFSNSRSEMNVSTLELGDSALYLCASSQTASGANVLTFGAGSRLTVL.

J is TRBJ2-1 and V is TRBV11-3; the match to TRBD2 covers 7 bases. This CDR3 is built from 13 residues. Germline loops: CDR1 SGHNT, CDR2 YENEEA. Trimming removed 3 bases from V and 7 bases from J; junction bases left unmatched: 3. The CDR3 nucleotides read TGTGCCAGCAGCTTTACTAGCGTAAATGAGCAGTTCTTC. Translation gives CASSFTSVNEQFF.

V gene TRBV7-9 combines with J gene TRBJ1-1, with D uncertain. CDR1 and CDR2 (germline): SEHNR, FQNEAQ (reference sequence). Trimming removed 7 bases from V and 1 base from J, with 13 bases in between. This CDR3 comprises 14 residues. The CDR3 is CASTFRQGNTEAFF. CDR3 DNA: TGTGCCAGCACATTTCGACAAGGGAACACTGAAGCTTTCTTT.

V usage is TRBV5-5 and J usage is TRBJ2-5, with TRBD2 matching 7 bases. Germline V gives CDR1 SGHKS, CDR2 YYEKEE (reference sequence). After removal of 3 bases from V and 5 bases from J, the junction contained 10 bases not matched to a gene. CDR3 length: 15 amino acids. The CDR3 is CASSSILAKVETQYF. As DNA, the CDR3 is TGTGCCAGCAGCTCGATACTAGCGAAGGTGGAGACCCAGTACTTC.

The chain employs TRBV6-2 or TRBV6-3 and TRBJ2-1; TRBD2 agrees at 8 bases. After removal of 2 bases from V and 5 bases from J, the junction contained 8 bases not matched to a gene. CDR1 is MNHEY, CDR2 SVGEGT, per germline. The CDR3 runs to 16 residues. CDR3 in DNA: TGTGCCAGCAGTTACCCTACGGGGGGGCTGAACAATGAGCAGTTCTTC. Protein sequence: CASSYPTGGLNNEQFF.

This clone was found once. This chain joins TRBV6-5 and TRBJ1-5; D gene ambiguous. V lost 5 bases and J 0 bases, leaving 11 bases between the germline ends. CDR3 length equals 15 residues. Germline V CDR1 and CDR2: MNHEY, SVGAGI. CDR3 bases: TGTGCCAGCAGTCTCCAAGCAAATAGCAATCAGCCCCAGCATTTT. Residues: CASSLQANSNQPQHF.

V is TRBV7-2 and J is TRBJ2-3, with 8 positions matching TRBD2. Germline lookup yields CDR1 SGHTA and CDR2 FQGNSA. The V gene end was trimmed by 1 base and the J gene end by 7 bases; junction bases not matched to a gene: 16. The CDR3 has 18 amino acids. The CDR3 reads CASSLVGGAGALLNTQYF. The CDR3 DNA is TGTGCCAGCAGCTTAGTAGGGGGAGCGGGGGCCTTACTTAATACGCAGTATTTT.

V gene TRBV5-1 combines with J gene TRBJ2-3, with TRBD1 matching over 10 bases. The CDR3 extends over 14 amino acids. CDR1 SGHRS and CDR2 YFSETQ come from the germline V gene. Trimming removed 2 bases from V and 4 bases from J; junction bases left unmatched: 1. CDR3 residues: CASSLGQGADTQYF. The CDR3 bases are TGCGCCAGCAGCTTAGGACAGGGGGCAGATACGCAGTATTTT. The full variable domain, completed using reference TRBV5-1 and TRBJ2-3, is KAGVTQTPRYLIKTRGQQVTLSCSPISGHRSVSWYQQTPGQGLQFLFEYFSETQRNKGNFPGRFSGRQFSNSRSEMNVSTLELGDSALYLCASSLGQGADTQYFGPGTRLTVL.

The chain uses TRBV10-3 and TRBJ1-6; TRBD1 is a possible D gene (6 bases). With 6 bases removed from V and 13 bases from J, the gap between germline ends came to 22 bases. Germline V lookup: CDR1 ENHRY, CDR2 SYGVKD. The CDR3 length is 15 residues. The CDR3 nucleotides read TGTGCCATCAGCGAAACACAGGGAGCCGCTGTCCCCCTCCACTTT. Translating gives CAISETQGAAVPLHF.

The V gene is TRBV5-6, the J gene TRBJ1-6, with a weak D call TRBD1 (5 bases). This CDR3 contains 14 residues. Per the germline V gene, CDR1 is SGHDT and CDR2 is YYEEEE. Deletions cut 4 bases from V and 7 bases from J, with 12 bases between. The DNA for the CDR3 is TGTGCCAGCAGCCTTGACAGTCGGAATTCACCCCTCCACTTT. It encodes CASSLDSRNSPLHF. Using reference TRBV5-6 and TRBJ1-6 for the parts outside the CDR3, the full variable domain is DAGVTQSPTHLIKTRGQQVTLRCSPKSGHDTVSWYQQALGQGPQFIFQYYEEEERQRGNFPDRFSGHQFPNYSSELNVNALLLGDSALYLCASSLDSRNSPLHFGNGTRLTVT.

The gene calls are TRBV7-3 and TRBJ2-3, with D tentatively TRBD1 (6 bases). The length of the CDR3 is 16 residues. The V end lost 1 base, the J end lost 0 bases, and 11 bases lay between the germline ends. Germline CDR1 reads SGHTA; CDR2 reads FQGTGA. CDR3 bases: TGTGCCAGCAGCTTAATAGGGGGAACTAGCACAGATACGCAGTATTTT. It encodes CASSLIGGTSTDTQYF.

The V gene is TRBV5-1, the J gene TRBJ2-1, with TRBD2 matching over 13 bases. This CDR3 has 17 residues. The V gene end was trimmed by 3 bases and the J gene end by 9 bases; junction bases not matched to a gene: 12. CDR1 and CDR2 (germline): SGHRS, YFSETQ. In nucleotides, the CDR3 is TGCGCCAGCAGCTCGAAACCACTAGCGGGAGGGGAGGGTGAGCAGTTCTTC. This translates into CASSSKPLAGGEGEQFF.

J is TRBJ2-3 and V is TRBV29-1; 8 nucleotides match TRBD1. With V trimmed by 4 bases and J by 6 bases, 9 bases remained unmatched. The germline V gene has CDR1 SQVTM and CDR2 ANQGSEA. The CDR3 sequence is 14 residues long. CDR3 protein: CSVGVRTGSDTQYF. In DNA, the CDR3 is TGCAGCGTTGGAGTCCGGACAGGGTCGGATACGCAGTATTTT.

The chain has TRBV28 and TRBJ2-3, with 7 bases fitting TRBD1. Germline V gives CDR1 MDHEN, CDR2 SYDVKM. V dropped 6 bases and J dropped 2; count of bases not matched to a gene: 5. The CDR3 loop spans 14 amino acids. DNA of the CDR3: TGTGCCAGCAGGATCGGGACAGACACAGATACGCAGTATTTT. This encodes CASRIGTDTDTQYF.

This clone came up once. The V call is TRBV2, the J call TRBJ2-2, with 7 bases that match TRBD2. The CDR3 has 15 residues. In germline, CDR1 is SNHLY, CDR2 FYNNEI. Germline trimming cut 6 bases from V and 6 bases from J; bases unmatched to any gene: 10. CDR3 bases: TGTGCCAGCAGACGACTAGCCACCGGCGCCGGGGAGCTGTTTTTT. It translates to CASRRLATGAGELFF.